These 9 T cell receptor beta chains came from one sample sequenced in a study of blood T cell repertoires in COVID-19. Assay: immunoSEQ multiplex PCR; the TCRdb copy retains only in-frame clones and omits some. The sample includes roughly 300,000 clones, approximately 85% of them seen just once. Sequencing was performed on peripheral blood. These receptors were obtained from a man aged 18 to 30 with active or convalescent COVID-19.

The J gene is TRBJ2-3, the V gene TRBV7-9; D perhaps matches TRBD2 (5 bases). The CDR3 totals 12 residues. V lost 5 bases and J 6 bases, leaving 9 bases between the germline ends. Germline assignment: CDR1 SEHNR and CDR2 FQNEAQ (reference sequence). DNA of the CDR3: TGTGCCAGCAGCCCCGGGGAGGATACGCAGTATTTT. Its protein is CASSPGEDTQYF.

The chain uses TRBV7-6 and TRBJ2-6; TRBD2 matches at 12 bases. J was trimmed by 2 bases and V by 5 bases; bases with no gene match: 7. CDR1 is SGHVS, CDR2 FNYEAQ, per germline. CDR3 length: 18 residues. The CDR3 here is CASSPRTSGETGANVLTF. CDR3 nucleotide sequence: TGTGCCAGCAGCCCTCGGACTAGCGGGGAGACTGGGGCCAACGTCCTGACTTTC.

This clone was seen once. The chain carries TRBV4-1 and TRBJ1-4; possible D gene TRBD1, 5 bases. V was pared by 0 bases and J by 8 bases, with 16 bases between. Looked up from germline, CDR1 is MGHRA and CDR2 is YSYEKL. The CDR3 loop spans 16 amino acids. The CDR3 DNA reads TGCGCCAGCAGCCAAGATAGGGCAGGGTCGGAAGAAAAACTGTTTTTT. Translated, it gives CASSQDRAGSEEKLFF.

V gene TRBV9 combines with J gene TRBJ2-3; 7 bases map to TRBD2. The CDR3 covers 14 residues. Germline V gene data show CDR1 as SGDLS and CDR2 as YYNGEE. With 2 bases clipped from V and 4 bases from J, the junction kept 4 bases outside the gene matches. CDR3 DNA: TGTGCCAGCAGCGTTGGCGGGGGTCCAGATACGCAGTATTTT. It encodes CASSVGGGPDTQYF.

The rearrangement uses TRBV6-5 and TRBJ2-3; 11 bases align to TRBD2. CDR3 length: 15 amino acids. Germline-derived CDR1 and CDR2 are MNHEY and SVGAGI. V trimming: 2 bases; J trimming: 4 bases; junction bases outside the gene matches: 2. In nucleotides, the CDR3 is TGTGCCAGCAGTTACCTAGCGGGGGGCTCAGATACGCAGTATTTT. Translated: CASSYLAGGSDTQYF.

The V call is TRBV27, the J call TRBJ1-2; tentative D call: TRBD1 (5 bases). V lost 3 bases and J lost 4, with 12 bases in between. The germline V gene has CDR1 MNHEY and CDR2 SMNVEV (reference sequence). The CDR3 has 14 residues. The CDR3 protein is CASSFEGRGYGYTF. Written as DNA, the CDR3 is TGTGCCAGCAGTTTTGAGGGGAGGGGCTATGGCTACACCTTC.

This chain joins TRBV6-5 and TRBJ2-7; D is undetermined. The CDR3 is 14 amino acids. V shed 0 bases and J shed 0 bases, with 6 bases lying between them. CDR1 and CDR2 from the germline V gene are MNHEY and SVGAGI. The chain's CDR3 is CASSYSGRSYEQYF. CDR3 nucleotides: TGTGCCAGCAGTTACTCGGGCCGCTCCTACGAGCAGTACTTC.

This rearrangement joins TRBV10-1 to TRBJ1-2; D ambiguous. V shed 4 bases and J shed 7 bases, with 13 bases lying between them. Germline V CDR1 and CDR2: WNHNN, SYGVQD (reference sequence). This CDR3 contains 13 residues. CDR3 region: CASSVSRAGGYTF. Here the CDR3 DNA reads TGCGCCAGCAGTGTTTCGAGGGCGGGTGGCTACACCTTC.

About this clone itself: The same CDR3 is also encoded by other DNA sequences in this sample. This rearrangement joins TRBV5-6 to TRBJ1-3; the D is unclear. CDR3 length: 15 amino acids. The V gene's germline CDR1 is SGHDT and CDR2 YYEEEE. V lost 0 bases and J lost 0, with 7 bases in between. CDR3 region: CASSLGSYSGNTIYF. For the CDR3, the DNA is TGTGCCAGCAGCTTGGGGAGTTACTCTGGAAACACCATATATTTT.